The sequence of this T cell receptor beta chain was determined in a study of T-cell memory formation after mild COVID-19. Study findings and constraints: That cross-reactive memory joined was suggested by some responding clones appearing in pre-infection memory. Most CD4+ clones that shrank were in CM and EM, while CD8+ ones turned up in EMRA. Contracting clones from day 15 to 85 had balanced CD4/CD8; later expanders favoured CD4+.

Amplification by 5'RACE using constant-segment primers produced TCR alpha and TCR beta cDNA libraries that carried sample barcodes and UMIs. Via MiXCR, TCRdb re-called the 5' RACE reads, giving one row per CDR3 protein. Of about 400,000 distinct CDR3 sequences listed, 20% to 30% are singletons. The CDR3 is 18 residues long. Germline V lookup: CDR1 ENHRY, CDR2 SYGVKD. V was shortened by 3 bases and J by 6 bases, with 23 bases between the two germline ends. Of note for this clonotype: Its antigen is not identified.

The sequenced material came from PBMCs or a T cell subset sorted from them (not recorded which). The rearrangement joins TRBV10-3 to TRBJ1-4; D may be TRBD1 (5 bases). The clonotype was recovered from an adult woman who had mild COVID-19 (a few samples of this study predate the infection). Cell type and time point are not known. CDR3 loop: CAISDPGPLGVGDEKLFF. CDR3 nucleotide sequence: TGTGCCATCAGTGACCCGGGGCCACTTGGGGTCGGGGATGAAAAACTGTTTTTT.